Here is one T cell receptor (beta chain) with its context. The assay was immunoSEQ multiplex PCR, and TCRdb's table has in-frame clones only and misses some. The sample lists 250,000 or so clones; around 90% were seen once. This sample is drawn from a study of cytomegalovirus exposure and HLA in healthy donors. Study overall: The same platform was used for the 120 or so validation repertoires as for the 600 to 700 first-cohort repertoires, as reported in a later analysis.

V was trimmed by 0 bases and J by 3 bases, leaving 15 bases between them. From germline, CDR1 is LGHNA and CDR2 YSLEER. CDR3 size: 17 residues. Separate from the roughly 670-subject first cohort, the approximately 130-subject validation cohort was the one that the donors belonged to. The rearrangement joins TRBV4-3 to TRBJ2-4, with D perhaps matching TRBD2 (6 bases). This receptor was identified in a woman under 30 in good health and CMV-seronegative. The sequenced sample was PBMCs. The CDR3 DNA follows: TGCGCCAGCAGCCAAGATCCTGCGGGGCTTGACAAAAACATTCAGTACTTC. The encoded protein is CASSQDPAGLDKNIQYF.